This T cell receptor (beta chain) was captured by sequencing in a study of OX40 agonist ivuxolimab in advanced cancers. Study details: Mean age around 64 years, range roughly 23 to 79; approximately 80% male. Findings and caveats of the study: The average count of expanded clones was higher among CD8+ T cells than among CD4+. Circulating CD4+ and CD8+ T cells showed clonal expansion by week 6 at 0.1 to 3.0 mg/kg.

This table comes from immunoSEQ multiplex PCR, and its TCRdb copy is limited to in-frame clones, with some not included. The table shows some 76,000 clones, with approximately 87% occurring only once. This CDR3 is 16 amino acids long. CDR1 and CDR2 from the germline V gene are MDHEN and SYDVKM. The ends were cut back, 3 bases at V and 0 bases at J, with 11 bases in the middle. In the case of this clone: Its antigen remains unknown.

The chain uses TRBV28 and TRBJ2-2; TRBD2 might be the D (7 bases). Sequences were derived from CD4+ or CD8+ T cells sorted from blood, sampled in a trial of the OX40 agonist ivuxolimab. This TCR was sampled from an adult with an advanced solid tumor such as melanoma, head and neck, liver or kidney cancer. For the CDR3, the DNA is TGTGCCAGCAGTTTGGGGGGGGCCCCGAACACCGGGGAGCTGTTTTTT. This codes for CASSLGGAPNTGELFF.